The 21 T cell receptor beta chains presented below share a single source sample, sequenced in a study of T cells in Graves' hyperthyroidism and ophthalmopathy. Using RNA transcripts as the source, TCR beta CDR3 regions were amplified. During a first-round RT-PCR of the TCR CDR3, the HTBI primer set was used. TCRdb re-called the multiplex PCR reads with MiXCR, one entry per CDR3 protein. The sample contains hundreds of thousands of distinct CDR3 sequences, roughly 20% of which appear only once. The material sequenced was blood. Every receptor here comes from a woman aged 45-59 years with Graves' hyperthyroidism that later progressed to Graves' ophthalmopathy.

This chain joins TRBV4-1 and TRBJ2-1, with 11 bases that match TRBD2. The ends lost 4 bases at V and 5 bases at J; junction bases unmatched: 1. Germline lookup yields CDR1 MGHRA and CDR2 YSYEKL. The CDR3 length is 14 residues. The CDR3 DNA sequence: TGCGCCAGCAGCCGTAGCGGGGGGGACAATGAGCAGTTCTTC. It specifies CASSRSGGDNEQFF.

In its sample, this clonotype was seen a few times. The rearrangement uses TRBV18 and TRBJ2-7; D not resolved. Germline-derived CDR1 and CDR2 are KGHSH and LQKENI. CDR3 length: 14 amino acids. Trimming left V 3 bases short and J 2 bases short, with 11 bases between. CDR3 sequence (DNA): TGTGCCAGCTCACCCTCGGGCAGAACCTACGAGCAGTACTTC. Its protein is CASSPSGRTYEQYF.

This clonotype has a single count. This clone may be a read error of a much larger clone one base away. This rearrangement joins TRBV6-1 to TRBJ1-1; D perhaps matches TRBD1 (5 bases). The CDR3 sequence is 16 residues long. The germline V gene has CDR1 MNHNS and CDR2 SASEGT. This chain's CDR3 is CATPPLIGHLNTEASF. CDR3 coding DNA: TGTGCCACCCCACCCCTGATCGGACATCTGAACACTGAAGCTTCCTTT.

Worth noting for this clonotype: This may be a read error: a much more frequent sequence differs by one nucleotide. This chain uses TRBV3-1 with TRBJ2-2; D could derive from TRBD1 or TRBD2 (5 bases each). V was shortened by 4 bases and J by 7 bases, with 10 bases between the two germline ends. This CDR3 has 13 residues. Germline CDR1 is LGHDT and CDR2 is YNNKEL (reference sequence). The CDR3 coding sequence is TGTGCCAGCAGCCCCAAGGGGAGCGGGGAGCTGTTTTTT. Encoded protein: CASSPKGSGELFF.

At least ten counts were recorded for this clonotype. The chain joins TRBV2 to TRBJ1-6; no firm D call. Trimming left V 4 bases short and J 9 bases short, with 16 bases between. The CDR3 totals 15 residues. The germline V gene has CDR1 SNHLY and CDR2 FYNNEI. CDR3 nucleotide sequence: TGTGCCAGCAGTGCCACCAAGGGAATGTTTTCACCCCTCCACTTT. Amino acids: CASSATKGMFSPLHF.

This clonotype was observed a few times. J is TRBJ1-2 and V is TRBV30; TRBD1 might be the D (5 bases). This CDR3 region has 13 residues. Trimming took 4 bases from V and 7 from J, leaving 16 bases between them. CDR1 GTSNPN and CDR2 SVGIG come from the germline V gene (reference sequence). CDR3 coding DNA: TGTGCCTGGACCCACGGGGGATATGGTGGCTACACCTTC. It encodes CAWTHGGYGGYTF.

This clonotype came up a few times. This chain links TRBV6-1 with TRBJ2-5; TRBD1 aligns across 7 bases. The V gene's germline CDR1 is MNHNS and CDR2 SASEGT. J lost 5 bases, V lost 5 bases, and 11 bases had no gene match. The CDR3 is 15 amino acids. This CDR3 reads CASSIRQGSWETQYF. For the CDR3, the DNA is TGTGCCAGCAGTATCCGACAGGGTAGCTGGGAGACCCAGTACTTC.

This clonotype was found many times. The chain employs TRBV14 and TRBJ2-3; the D is unclear. V was pared by 0 bases and J by 2 bases, with 12 bases between. Germline CDR1 SGHDN, CDR2 FVKESK. The CDR3 is 16 residues long. In DNA, the CDR3 is TGTGCCAGCAGCCAAGATCTTCGGCAGGCCACAGATACGCAGTATTTT. Protein: CASSQDLRQATDTQYF. Full variable domain (missing parts from reference TRBV14 and TRBJ2-3): EAGVTQFPSHSVIEKGQTVTLRCDPISGHDNLYWYRRVMGKEIKFLLHFVKESKQDESGMPNNRFLAERTGGTYSTLKVQPAELEDSGVYFCASSQDLRQATDTQYFGPGTRLTVL.

Written as DNA, the CDR3 is TGTGCCAGCAGTAACAGGGGGCTTCGTCAGCCCCAGCATTTT. This sequence encodes CASSNRGLRQPQHF. The chain combines TRBV6-1 with TRBJ1-5; 9 bases align to TRBD1. Germline trimming cut 5 bases from V and 6 bases from J; bases unmatched to any gene: 5. The CDR3 spans 14 residues. From germline, CDR1 is MNHNS and CDR2 SASEGT.

V gene TRBV29-1 combines with J gene TRBJ2-2; D ambiguous. There are 12 residues in the CDR3. Trimming pared 1 base from V and 5 bases from J, leaving 5 bases between. Germline V gives CDR1 SQVTM, CDR2 ANQGSEA. This CDR3 is CSVEGQTGELFF. CDR3 DNA: TGCAGCGTTGAAGGCCAAACCGGGGAGCTGTTTTTT.

The CDR3, as DNA: TGTGCCAGCAGCCGCGCCCCCCGTGCCGACTACGAGCAGTACTTC. This sequence encodes CASSRAPRADYEQYF. The chain links TRBV6-1 to TRBJ2-7; D gene uncertain. The CDR3 spans 15 residues. The germline V gene has CDR1 MNHNS and CDR2 SASEGT. The V end was cut by 6 bases, the J end by 3 bases, with 18 bases between.

The chain combines TRBV14 with TRBJ1-6; D may be TRBD1 (5 bases). V was shortened by 3 bases and J by 5 bases, with 11 bases between the two germline ends. The germline gives CDR1 SGHDN, CDR2 FVKESK. The CDR3 spans 15 residues. The CDR3 bases are TGTGCCAGCAGCCATGTCGTAGGGGATAATTCACCCCTCCACTTT. This sequence encodes CASSHVVGDNSPLHF.

A single count supports this clonotype. V gene TRBV20-1 combines with J gene TRBJ1-2, with D perhaps TRBD1 (6 bases). V shed 3 bases and J shed 2 bases, with 13 bases lying between them. The V gene's germline CDR1 is DFQATT and CDR2 SNEGSKA (reference sequence). CDR3 length: 14 residues. The CDR3 nucleotides are TGCAGTGCTAGGAACGGGGGGGCCAACTATGGCTACACCTTC. It specifies CSARNGGANYGYTF.

Only a few counts were recorded for this clonotype. The chain is built from TRBV4-1 and TRBJ2-3; 10 positions match TRBD2. CDR1 and CDR2 from the germline V gene are MGHRA and YSYEKL. V lost 0 bases and J lost 0; bases outside the gene matches: 12. This CDR3 contains 20 residues. This CDR3 is CASSQDDVRLAGASTDTQYF. The CDR3, as DNA: TGCGCCAGCAGCCAAGATGACGTTAGGCTAGCGGGGGCTAGCACAGATACGCAGTATTTT.

The count of this clonotype is one. This may be a read error: a much more frequent sequence differs by one nucleotide. The chain employs TRBV5-8 and TRBJ2-1; D unresolved. In germline, CDR1 is SGHTS, CDR2 YDEGEE. With 5 bases removed from V and 0 bases from J, the gap between germline ends came to 15 bases. The CDR3 is made up of 16 amino acids. In DNA form, the CDR3 reads TGTGCCAGCAGTCCTCGCCCGCTACCCTCCTACAATGAGCAGTTCTTC. Translated, it gives CASSPRPLPSYNEQFF.

This sequence joins TRBV9 and TRBJ2-1; D could derive from TRBD1 or TRBD2 (5 bases each). Germline V gives CDR1 SGDLS, CDR2 YYNGEE. V was clipped by 4 bases and J by 8 bases, with 19 bases between them. CDR3 length equals 15 residues. CDR3 nucleotides: TGTGCCAGCAGCCCGGTAGTAGGGGCCGGGGATGAGCAGTTCTTC. Translated, it gives CASSPVVGAGDEQFF.

At least ten counts were recorded for this clonotype. This chain joins TRBV3-1 and TRBJ2-5, with D unclear. With 0 bases removed from V and 9 bases from J, the gap between germline ends came to 5 bases. The CDR3 is 11 amino acids. Germline V gene sequence: CDR1 LGHDT, CDR2 YNNKEL (reference sequence). CDR3 sequence: CASSQDKAQYF. In DNA, the CDR3 is TGTGCCAGCAGCCAAGATAAGGCCCAGTACTTC.

This clonotype was recorded a few times. This chain links TRBV14 with TRBJ2-3; D remains ambiguous. This CDR3 comprises 14 residues. V gave up 3 bases and J gave up 6 bases, with 13 bases separating them. Germline CDR1 SGHDN, CDR2 FVKESK. CDR3 in DNA: TGTGCCAGCAGCCACCGACACCCCCGGGATACGCAGTATTTT. Protein: CASSHRHPRDTQYF.

This clonotype was counted ten times or more. The chain is built from TRBV5-5 and TRBJ1-5; 7 bases fit TRBD1. V lost 0 bases, J lost 1 base, and 4 bases stayed unmatched. Germline V CDR1 and CDR2: SGHKS, YYEKEE (reference sequence). This CDR3 has 16 residues. The chain's CDR3 is CASSLGGGASNQPQHF. CDR3 DNA sequence: TGTGCCAGCAGCTTGGGAGGGGGCGCGAGCAATCAGCCCCAGCATTTT.

This clonotype was detected a few times. This chain uses TRBV5-5 with TRBJ1-1; D gene ambiguous. The CDR3 is made up of 13 amino acids. Looked up from germline, CDR1 is SGHKS and CDR2 is YYEKEE (reference sequence). Trimming removed 4 bases from V and 6 bases from J, with 13 bases in between. The CDR3 bases are TGTGCCAGCAGCCAAGTTGGTGCGGCTGAAGCTTTCTTT. This translates into CASSQVGAAEAFF.

Of note for this clonotype: One junction end does not reproduce the germline sequence, and a read error may be involved. The V and J genes are TRBV6-5 and TRBJ1-1; 9 bases are shared with TRBD1. CDR1 is MNHEY and CDR2 is SVGAGI in the germline V gene. The CDR3 contains 16 residues. The CDR3 reads CASSYRPGTGNTGAFF. The CDR3 bases are TGTGCCAGCAGTTACCGACCCGGGACAGGGAACACTGGAGCTTTCTTT.